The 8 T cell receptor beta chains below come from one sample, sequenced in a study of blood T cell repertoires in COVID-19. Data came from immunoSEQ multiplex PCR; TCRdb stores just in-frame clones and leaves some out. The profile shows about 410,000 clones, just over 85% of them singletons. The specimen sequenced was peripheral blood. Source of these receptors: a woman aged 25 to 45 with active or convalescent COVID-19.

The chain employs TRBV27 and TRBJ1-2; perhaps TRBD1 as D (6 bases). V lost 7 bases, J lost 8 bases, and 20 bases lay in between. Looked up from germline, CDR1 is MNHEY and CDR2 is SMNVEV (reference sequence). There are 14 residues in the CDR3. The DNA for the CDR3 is TGTGCCAGCACTTCTTCCAGGGGAATCGGGGGCTACACCTTC. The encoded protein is CASTSSRGIGGYTF.

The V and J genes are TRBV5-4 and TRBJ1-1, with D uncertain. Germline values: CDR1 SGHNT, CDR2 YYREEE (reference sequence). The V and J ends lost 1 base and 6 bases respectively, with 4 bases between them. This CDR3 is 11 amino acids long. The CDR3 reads CASSLLSEAFF. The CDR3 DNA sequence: TGTGCCAGCAGCTTGCTATCTGAAGCTTTCTTT.

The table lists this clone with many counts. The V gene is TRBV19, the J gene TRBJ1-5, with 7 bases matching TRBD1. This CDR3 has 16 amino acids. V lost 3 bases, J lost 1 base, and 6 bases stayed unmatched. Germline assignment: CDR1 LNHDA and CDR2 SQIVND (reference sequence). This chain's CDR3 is CASSIVWGQSNQPQHF. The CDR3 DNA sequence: TGTGCCAGTAGTATCGTATGGGGACAGAGCAATCAGCCCCAGCATTTT. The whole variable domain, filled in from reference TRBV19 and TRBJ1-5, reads DGGITQSPKYLFRKEGQNVTLSCEQNLNHDAMYWYRQDPGQGLRLIYYSQIVNDFQKGDIAEGYSVSREKKESFPLTVTSAQKNPTAFYLCASSIVWGQSNQPQHFGDGTRLSIL.

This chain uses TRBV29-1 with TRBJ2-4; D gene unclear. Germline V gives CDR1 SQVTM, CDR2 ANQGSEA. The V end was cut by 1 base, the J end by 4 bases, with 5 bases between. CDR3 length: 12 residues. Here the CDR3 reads CSVEGLKNIQYF. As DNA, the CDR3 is TGCAGCGTTGAAGGACTGAAAAACATTCAGTACTTC. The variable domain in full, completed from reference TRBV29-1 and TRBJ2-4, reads SAVISQKPSRDICQRGTSLTIQCQVDSQVTMMFWYRQQPGQSLTLIATANQGSEATYESGFVIDKFPISRPNLTFSTLTVSNMSPEDSSIYLCSVEGLKNIQYFGAGTRLSVL.

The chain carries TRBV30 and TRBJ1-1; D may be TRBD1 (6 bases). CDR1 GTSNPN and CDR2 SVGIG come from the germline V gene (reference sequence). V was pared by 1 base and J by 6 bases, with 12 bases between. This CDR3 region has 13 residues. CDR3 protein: CAWSAAQGPEAFF. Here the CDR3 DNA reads TGTGCCTGGAGTGCGGCCCAGGGGCCTGAAGCTTTCTTT.

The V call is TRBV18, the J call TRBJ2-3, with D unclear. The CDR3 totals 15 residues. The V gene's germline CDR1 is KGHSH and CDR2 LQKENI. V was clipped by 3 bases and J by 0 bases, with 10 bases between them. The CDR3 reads CASSPSTVSTDTQYF. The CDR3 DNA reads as TGTGCCAGCTCACCTTCTACCGTAAGCACAGATACGCAGTATTTT.

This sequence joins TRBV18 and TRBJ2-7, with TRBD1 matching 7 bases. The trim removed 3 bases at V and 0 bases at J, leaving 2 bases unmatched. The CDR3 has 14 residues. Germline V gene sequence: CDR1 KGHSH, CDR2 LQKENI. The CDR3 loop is CASSPGQSSYEQYF. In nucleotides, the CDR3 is TGTGCCAGCTCACCGGGACAGTCCTCCTACGAGCAGTACTTC.

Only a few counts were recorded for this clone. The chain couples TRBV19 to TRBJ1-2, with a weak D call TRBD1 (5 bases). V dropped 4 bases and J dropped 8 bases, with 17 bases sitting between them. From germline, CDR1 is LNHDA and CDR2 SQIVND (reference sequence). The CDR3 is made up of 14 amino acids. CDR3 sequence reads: CASSTPGGSGGYTF. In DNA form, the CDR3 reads TGTGCCAGTAGTACCCCTGGGGGGTCTGGGGGCTACACCTTC.